This T cell receptor beta chain appears in the sequencing data of a study of shared clonotypes between healthy human individuals. Using immunoSEQ multiplex PCR, the repertoire was profiled, and TCRdb retains in-frame clones only, with some absent. This sample has more than 2,000,000 clones; around nine tenths occur once, and the top ten carry roughly 0.13%. Germline CDR1 is KGHSH and CDR2 is LQKENI. The trim removed 4 bases at V and 1 base at J, leaving 5 bases unmatched. The CDR3 is 15 amino acids. The source of this sequence is a young man in good health. The sequencing sample was made of naive CD4+ T cells sorted from blood. Subset given: CD45RA+ positively selected. The chain has TRBV18 and TRBJ2-5; 8 bases line up with TRBD1. The CDR3 sequence: CASSLKTGAQETQYF. The CDR3 bases are TGTGCCAGCTCACTTAAGACAGGGGCCCAAGAGACCCAGTACTTC.